A single T cell receptor (beta chain) is shown here with its context. This clone has just a few counts. The antigen it binds to is not known. Within one base of it there is no much larger clone, and no base qualities were kept. The data stem from a study of CD4 T cells in relation to SARS-CoV-2 and coronaviruses (dated by TCRdb to about 2021). In terms of the full investigation: The ViraFEST assay cultured PBMCs with antigen for 10 days, then sequenced TCR beta CDR3s to find antigen-specific clonal expansions. The study assessed, at the TCR clonotype level, memory CD4+ T cell crossreactivity between SARS-CoV-2 and common cold coronavirus spike proteins. HLA restriction was mapped for shared crossreactive spike epitopes using patient-derived lymphoblastoid cell lines. Expansion assays from other donors in the study were sequenced with a different, Illumina-based TCR-beta assay. Samples from three pre-COVID donors and the naive versus memory experiments were sequenced with the Adaptive Biotechnologies TCR-sequencing kit; other data were Illumina-based. The negative reference condition was either a culture with an HIV-1 Nef peptide pool or a culture with no peptide. Results the study describes overall, beyond this receptor: No donor contributed both pre-pandemic and post-infection samples, which limited tracing the source of pre-existing responses. About 65% of donors had memory CD4+ clonotypes that crossrecognized SARS-CoV-2 and at least one common cold coronavirus spike. Small numbers of patients and of tested TCRs limited the study. Crossreactive clones showed significantly weaker SARS-CoV-2-driven expansion than monoreactive clones, consistent with antigenic imprinting. Crossreactivity analysis was centred on spike protein, so crossreactivity against other viral proteins was not assessed.

CD4+ T cells from unexposed donors were collected before the COVID-19 pandemic (2011-2018). Following 10 days of culture, the EasySep CD4+ T cell isolation kit was used to isolate CD4+ T cells. As cell numbers permitted, CD4+ T cells from unexposed donors were tested for reactivity to SARS-CoV-2 S and N and to four common cold coronavirus spike pools. PBMCs were cultured at approximately 2 million per well in IMDM supplemented with 5% human AB serum and about 9.3 IU/ml IL-2. Half of the culture medium was replaced with fresh IL-2-containing medium on days 3 and 7. Each peptide culture condition was generally run in triplicate replicate wells. Leukapheresis product for the unexposed donors was bought commercially. Ficoll-Paque PLUS gradient centrifugation was used to isolate PBMCs from either whole blood or leukapheresis product. PBMCs were either cryopreserved at -140°C or used fresh in the expansion assay. The QIAamp Micro DNA Kit was used to extract genomic DNA from the CD4+ T cells.

The library relied on the immunoSEQ multiplex PCR assay. Per the source publication's procedure: During preprocessing, nonproductive sequences were removed, along with CDR3s that did not begin with C, did not end with F or W, or were shorter than 7 amino acids. Antigen-specific clonotypes were called with the MANAFEST web app on the basis of expansion relative to the reference and to other culture wells. A clone was considered positive if significant expansion relative to the reference culture was observed in 2 of 3 replicate wells at an FDR below 0.05. A further requirement for positive clones was significant expansion compared with all other tandem wells, along with an odds ratio above 5. After three terminal residues were trimmed from each end, CDR3 homology was quantified as pairwise Levenshtein distance using the stringdist R package. Sourced from immuneACCESS, this table was stored by TCRdb with only in-frame sequences that have V and J called. A share of the clones is absent; for the studies checked, an unresolved V gene accounts for under half, and the remainder has no known explanation. From that table come the V and J calls and clone size; the DNA was used to work out D and trimming. In this sample the table shows 16,000 or so clones, 70% to 80% of which occur a single time. The top ten clones comprise about a tenth of the sample.

V is cut by 8 bases and J by 8 bases, and the space between the germline ends is 15 bases. Measured from the cysteine to the phenylalanine, the CDR3 is 12 residues long. Only the CDR3 DNA is retained, 36 bases long and in frame from the first base. Rearrangement joined TRBV12-3 or TRBV12-4 to TRBJ1-2; no D segment can be confidently identified. Source material: CD4+ T cells from PBMCs, cultured in vitro. This sequence was found in a human donor in good health. CDR3 protein: CASSLGVLGYTF. In nucleotides, the sequence is TGTGCCAGCTCTCTCGGGGTCCTCGGCTACACCTTC.